This is a list of T cell receptor beta chains from one sample in a study of cytomegalovirus exposure and HLA in healthy donors. Measured with immunoSEQ multiplex PCR; TCRdb has only the in-frame clones, and not every one. The sample has 260,000 or so clones; 87% are singletons. The source material was PBMCs. These receptor sequences come from a young man in good health and CMV-seronegative. Each CDR3 is given with its conserved first and last residue. Fields, in order: D gene, J gene, V gene, clone size, CDR3 DNA, CDR3 protein. D genes are given only for firm matches. Rows may omit the clone size; those that give it use once, few, many or a size class.

>-|TRBJ2-3|TRBV25-1|-
TGTGCCAGCAGTGAATATGCGGGCCGCAGCACAGATACGCAGTATTTT
CASSEYAGRSTDTQYF
>TRBD1|TRBJ2-3|TRBV13|-
TGTGCCAGCAGCTTCTTAGGGGGCAACACAGATACGCAGTATTTT
CASSFLGGNTDTQYF
>-|TRBJ2-7|TRBV30|-
TGTGCCTGGAGAGCTAAGTACGAGCAGTACTTC
CAWRAKYEQYF
>-|TRBJ1-1|TRBV13|-
TGTGCCAGCAGCCAGGGATGGAATTCTGAAGCTTTCTTT
CASSQGWNSEAFF
>-|TRBJ2-2|TRBV5-1|-
TGCGCCAGCAGCCTCCCTTTGGGGGGTGGCACCGGGGAGCTGTTTTTT
CASSLPLGGGTGELFF
>TRBD1|TRBJ1-6|TRBV9|-
TGTGCCAGCAGCGTAGGACCGGGACAGGATAATTCACCCCTCCACTTT
CASSVGPGQDNSPLHF
>-|TRBJ2-5|TRBV7-9|-
TGTGCCAGCAGCTTTCGACAGCCCACGTGGGAGACCCAGTACTTC
CASSFRQPTWETQYF
>-|TRBJ1-5|TRBV6-6|-
TGTGCCAGCAGTTACGGTCAGGGATCGAGCAATCAGCCCCAGCATTTT
CASSYGQGSSNQPQHF
>-|TRBJ1-6|TRBV6-5|few
TGTGCCAGCAGTTCAGTACAGCTCTCCTATAATTCACCCCTCCACTTT
CASSSVQLSYNSPLHF
>-|TRBJ1-4|TRBV18|-
TGTGCCAGCTCACCACCGGGGGCGCCGGGGAATGAAAAACTGTTTTTT
CASSPPGAPGNEKLFF
>-|TRBJ1-3|TRBV9|once
TGTGCCAGCAGCCCAGGTCAGAATTCTGGAAACACCATATATTTT
CASSPGQNSGNTIYF
>-|TRBJ1-1|TRBV2|-
TGTGCCAGCAGTATACAGGGTTCCCTTCTTGAAGCTTTCTTT
CASSIQGSLLEAFF
>TRBD1|TRBJ1-2|TRBV11-2|-
TGTGCCAGCAGCTTCTATAGGCAGGGGGCGGAGGGCTACACCTTC
CASSFYRQGAEGYTF
>TRBD2|TRBJ2-1|TRBV2|-
TGTGCCAGCAGTGCCGGGACTAGCACCTACAATGAGCAGTTCTTC
CASSAGTSTYNEQFF
>TRBD2|TRBJ2-1|TRBV15|-
TGTGCCACCAGCCGACAGACTAGCGGAAACAATGAGCAGTTCTTC
CATSRQTSGNNEQFF
>TRBD2|TRBJ2-7|TRBV5-1|-
TGCGCCAGCAGCTTGGCGGGTCGGGGGGTAGATTCCTACGAGCAGTACTTC
CASSLAGRGVDSYEQYF
>TRBD1|TRBJ2-3|TRBV7-9|once
TGTGCCAGCAGCTCCCCCCAGCAGGGGGGCACAGATACGCAGTATTTT
CASSSPQQGGTDTQYF
>TRBD2|TRBJ2-7|TRBV5-6|-
TGTGCCAGCAGCTCCCTAGCGGATTTCGCCTACGAGCAGTACTTC
CASSSLADFAYEQYF
>-|TRBJ1-6|TRBV7-9|few
TGTGCCAGCAGCTTATCCCAAGGAGATTCACCCCTCCACTTT
CASSLSQGDSPLHF
>TRBD2|TRBJ2-7|TRBV7-3|-
TGTGCCAGCAGCTTAGTTAGCGGGGGTTCCTACGAGCAGTACTTC
CASSLVSGGSYEQYF
>-|TRBJ2-3|TRBV6-4|-
TGTGCCAGCATGGCCCTCGACTGCACAGATACGCAGTATTTT
CASMALDCTDTQYF
>TRBD2|TRBJ2-1|TRBV27|once
TGTGCCAGCACCCGGAGGGGAGGGAGGTACAATGAGCAGTTCTTC
CASTRRGGRYNEQFF
>TRBD1|TRBJ2-3|TRBV7-2|-
TGTGCCAGCAGAAGGCCGGGGACAGGGGGAAACACAGATACGCAGTATTTT
CASRRPGTGGNTDTQYF
>TRBD1|TRBJ2-3|TRBV6-4|-
TGTGCCAGCAGTACGGGACAGACTACAGATACGCAGTATTTT
CASSTGQTTDTQYF
>TRBD2|TRBJ2-1|TRBV9|-
TGTGCCAGCAGCGTTGGGGGACTAGCGGTCTACAATGAGCAGTTCTTC
CASSVGGLAVYNEQFF
>-|TRBJ2-7|TRBV28|-
TGTGCCAGCAGTCGTACAGGGTCGGGCTACGAGCAGTACTTC
CASSRTGSGYEQYF
>TRBD1|TRBJ2-7|TRBV27|-
TGTGCCAGCAGCCTCTTAACGCCGACAGGGTCCTACGAGCAGTACTTC
CASSLLTPTGSYEQYF
>TRBD2|TRBJ2-1|TRBV6-6|-
TGTGCCAGCAGTTACCTAGCGGGGGCTGATGAGCAGTTCTTC
CASSYLAGADEQFF
>-|TRBJ2-7|TRBV29-1|-
TGCAGCGTTGTATGGGGCCAGGCCACCTACGAGCAGTACTTC
CSVVWGQATYEQYF
>TRBD1|TRBJ1-1|TRBV6-1|-
TGTGCCAGCAGTGAAGACAGGGGCGACACTGAAGCTTTCTTT
CASSEDRGDTEAFF
>TRBD1|TRBJ2-7|TRBV28|-
TGTGCCAGCAGTTTCCACCGACAGGGGGGAGGCGAGCAGTACTTC
CASSFHRQGGGEQYF
>-|TRBJ2-4|TRBV5-1|-
TGCGCCAGCAGCTTGAATGGCAGGGGAGACATTCAGTACTTC
CASSLNGRGDIQYF
>TRBD2|TRBJ2-3|TRBV11-2|-
TGTGCCAGCAGCCACAACCACGGACTAGCGACCGATACGCAGTATTTT
CASSHNHGLATDTQYF
>-|TRBJ2-7|TRBV6-5|-
TGTGCCAGCAGTTACGAGGCGGGCCGTTACTACGAGCAGTACTTC
CASSYEAGRYYEQYF
>-|TRBJ1-6|TRBV7-9|few
TGTGCCAGCAGCGCATTCCAGGGGTCACCCCTCCACTTT
CASSAFQGSPLHF
>TRBD1|TRBJ1-6|TRBV19|-
TGTGCCAGTAGACAACAGGGGATATCGGAAGGTTCACCCCTCCACTTT
CASRQQGISEGSPLHF
>-|TRBJ2-7|TRBV11-2|few
TGTGCCAGCAGCTTGGGGCCGCTGGCCTACGAGCAGTACTTC
CASSLGPLAYEQYF
>TRBD1|TRBJ2-2|TRBV5-4|-
TGTGCCAGCAGCCCGCGGGACAGGCTCTTAGGCGGGGAGCTGTTTTTT
CASSPRDRLLGGELFF
>-|TRBJ1-2|TRBV28|once
TGTGCCAGCCAGCCCCCAGGGGTCTCGCGGGATGGCTACACCTTC
CASQPPGVSRDGYTF
>TRBD2|TRBJ2-2|TRBV4-1|-
TGCGCCAGCAGCCTGGGACTAGCGGGGGGGACCGGGGAGCTGTTTTTT
CASSLGLAGGTGELFF
>-|TRBJ1-1|TRBV21-1|few
TGTGCCAGCAGCAAAGGGGCACCGTTTATCACTGAAGCTTTCTTT
CASSKGAPFITEAFF
>-|TRBJ2-7|TRBV28|-
TGTGCCAGCAGTTCCCCACACTACGAGCAGTACTTC
CASSSPHYEQYF
>-|TRBJ2-3|TRBV28|-
TGTGCCAGCAGCCGGAGAGGTGGCGCGGATACGCAGTATTTT
CASSRRGGADTQYF
>-|TRBJ1-3|TRBV9|-
TGTGCCAGCAGCGAAACCAGGGTAATGAGTGGAAACACCATATATTTT
CASSETRVMSGNTIYF
>-|TRBJ2-7|TRBV6-5|-
TGTGCCAGCAGTTACCGGGGTCCGGGTTCCGAGCAGTACTTC
CASSYRGPGSEQYF
>TRBD2|TRBJ2-7|TRBV11-2|-
TGTGCCAGCAGCGCTCAACTAGCGGGAGGCAAGGAGCAGTACTTC
CASSAQLAGGKEQYF
>-|TRBJ1-5|TRBV19|once
TGTGCCAGTAGTATAGATAACTGGAGGGTAAATCAGCCCCAGCATTTT
CASSIDNWRVNQPQHF
>TRBD1|TRBJ2-2|TRBV7-7|-
TGTGCTAGCAGCCCGACAGGGGGGGAGCTGTTTTTT
CASSPTGGELFF
>-|TRBJ1-3|TRBV30|-
TGTGCCTGGAGTCCCCGGGGGAATGGAAACACCATATATTTT
CAWSPRGNGNTIYF
>TRBD2|TRBJ2-7|TRBV6-5|-
TGTGCCAGCAGTAGGACTAGCGGAACCTACGAGCAGTACTTC
CASSRTSGTYEQYF
>TRBD1|TRBJ2-1|TRBV11-2|-
TGTGCCAGCAGCAACCACGGGACAGGGTCGCTCAATGAGCAGTTCTTC
CASSNHGTGSLNEQFF
>-|TRBJ2-3|TRBV27|-
TGTGCCAGCAGTTTTCGGTGGGGGGGCACAGATACGCAGTATTTT
CASSFRWGGTDTQYF